This T cell receptor beta chain was sequenced during a study of blood T cell repertoires in COVID-19. Clones were read by immunoSEQ multiplex PCR, and TCRdb kept only the in-frame ones, dropping some. The sample has 450,000 to 500,000 clones, 75% to 90% seen once. The count of this clone is one. The receptor's source is a human donor in a cohort sampled during active COVID-19. Sequencing was done on a sample of peripheral blood.

The CDR3 region has the DNA TGTGCCAGCAGCCCGACACAGGGGCGAGGCAATCAGCCCCAGCATTTT. It is translated as CASSPTQGRGNQPQHF. The rearrangement joins TRBV5-8 to TRBJ1-5, with 7 nucleotides matching TRBD1. V was clipped by 4 bases and J by 2 bases; unmatched bases: 9. The CDR3 runs to 16 residues. Germline V gene data show CDR1 as SGHTS and CDR2 as YDEGEE.